The clone carrying this T cell receptor (beta chain) was picked up many times. The antigen is not known. TCRdb ran MiXCR on the PCR reads. The repertoire holds 27,000 or so clones, with more than 14% as singletons. The record originates from a study of metastatic and nonmetastatic thyroid tumors. On the study more broadly: For malignant and benign thyroid patients, tumor or nodule tissue and blood were the sources whose repertoires were compared.

Before thyroid surgery, none of the patients had received any treatment. Study conclusions and caveats: As reported, TCR beta diversity in blood and tumor was significantly higher in malignant thyroid tumors than in benign nodules.

Germline lookup yields CDR1 LGHDT and CDR2 YNNKEL (reference sequence). The CDR3 runs 15 residues. Trimming removed 7 bases at V and 2 bases at J, with 17 bases between. V and J are TRBV3-1 and TRBJ2-5; either TRBD1 or TRBD2 may fit D (5 bases each). Sequencing input: blood. The receptor was isolated from a male donor with papillary thyroid cancer or a benign thyroid nodule (not recorded which). Some clones in this sample may be carry-over from other donors' samples. The CDR3 DNA sequence: TGTGCCAGCATTCCGGGACCCCCGGCGCAAGAGACCCAGTACTTC. Encoded protein: CASIPGPPAQETQYF.